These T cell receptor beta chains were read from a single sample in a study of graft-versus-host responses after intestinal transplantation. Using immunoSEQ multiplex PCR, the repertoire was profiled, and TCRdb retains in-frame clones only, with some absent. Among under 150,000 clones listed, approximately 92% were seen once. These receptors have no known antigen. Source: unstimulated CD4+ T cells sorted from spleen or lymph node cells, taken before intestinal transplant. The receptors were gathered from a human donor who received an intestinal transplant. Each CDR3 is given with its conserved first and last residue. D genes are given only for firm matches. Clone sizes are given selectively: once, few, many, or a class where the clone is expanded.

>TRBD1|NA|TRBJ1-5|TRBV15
CATSREGQEVKPQHF
TGTGCCACCAGCAGAGAAGGACAGGAGGTCAAGCCCCAGCATTTT
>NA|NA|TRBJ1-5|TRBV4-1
CASSQGPQQPQHF
TGCGCCAGCAGCCAAGGGCCCCAGCAGCCCCAGCATTTT
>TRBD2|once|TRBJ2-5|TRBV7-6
CASSPLSGGQETQYF
TGTGCCAGCAGCCCGCTCAGCGGGGGGCAAGAGACCCAGTACTTC
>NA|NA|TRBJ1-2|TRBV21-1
CASSAQGDYGYTF
TGTGCCAGCAGCGCACAGGGGGACTATGGCTACACCTTC
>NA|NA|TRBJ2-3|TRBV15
CATSREGGTDTQYF
TGTGCCACCAGCAGAGAAGGGGGCACAGATACGCAGTATTTT
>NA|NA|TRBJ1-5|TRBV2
CASSVLGSNQPQHF
TGTGCCAGCAGTGTTCTTGGCAGCAATCAGCCCCAGCATTTT
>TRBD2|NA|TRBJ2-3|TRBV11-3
CASSWGLGGGTGTDTQYF
TGTGCCAGCAGCTGGGGATTGGGCGGGGGGACGGGCACAGATACGCAGTATTTT
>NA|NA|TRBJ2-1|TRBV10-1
CANMRGGGSSYNEQFF
TGCGCCAACATGAGAGGAGGGGGGAGCTCCTACAATGAGCAGTTCTTC
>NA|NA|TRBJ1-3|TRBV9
CASSPQSSGNTIYF
TGTGCCAGCAGCCCCCAGTCCTCTGGAAACACCATATATTTT
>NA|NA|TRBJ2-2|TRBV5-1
CASFPGGPNTGELFF
TGCGCCAGCTTCCCCGGGGGGCCGAACACCGGGGAGCTGTTTTTT
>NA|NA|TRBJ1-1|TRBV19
CASSIGASRRGTEAFF
TGTGCCAGTAGTATAGGAGCGAGCAGGCGGGGCACTGAAGCTTTCTTT
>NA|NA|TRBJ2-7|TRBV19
CASSKQAPYEQYF
TGTGCCAGTAGTAAACAGGCTCCCTACGAGCAGTACTTC
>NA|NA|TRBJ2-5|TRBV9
CASSVVGNSETQYF
TGTGCCAGCAGCGTAGTGGGGAACTCTGAGACCCAGTACTTC
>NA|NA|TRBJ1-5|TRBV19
CASSNDRWVHQPQHF
TGTGCCAGTAGCAACGACAGATGGGTCCATCAGCCCCAGCATTTT
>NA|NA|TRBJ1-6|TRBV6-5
CASGASRGAGSPLHF
TGTGCCAGCGGAGCCTCCCGGGGGGCTGGTTCACCCCTCCACTTT
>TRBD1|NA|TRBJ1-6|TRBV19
CASRIQGANSPLHF
TGTGCCAGTAGAATACAGGGGGCAAATTCACCCCTCCACTTT
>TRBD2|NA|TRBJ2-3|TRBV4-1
CASSQDQRGRAQYF
TGCGCCAGCAGCCAAGATCAGCGGGGAAGAGCGCAGTATTTT
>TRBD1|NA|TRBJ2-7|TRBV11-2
CASSFRTRGRASEQYF
TGTGCCAGCAGCTTTAGGACCAGGGGGCGGGCAAGCGAGCAGTACTTC
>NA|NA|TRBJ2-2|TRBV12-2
CASLGGGPNTGELFF
TGTGCAAGTTTGGGGGGGGGTCCGAACACCGGGGAGCTGTTTTTT
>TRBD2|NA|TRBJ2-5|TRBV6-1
CASRLAGEETQYF
TGTGCCAGCCGGCTAGCGGGGGAAGAGACCCAGTACTTC
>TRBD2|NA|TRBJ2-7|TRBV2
CASSEASGSSSYEQYF
TGTGCCAGCAGTGAAGCTAGCGGGTCCAGCTCCTACGAGCAGTACTTC
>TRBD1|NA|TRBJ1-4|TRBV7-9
CASSYDRDNEKLFF
TGTGCCAGCAGCTATGACAGGGATAATGAAAAACTGTTTTTT
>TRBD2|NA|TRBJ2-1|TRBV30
CAWGGLSGGFNEQFF
TGTGCCTGGGGGGGACTGAGCGGGGGTTTCAATGAGCAGTTCTTC
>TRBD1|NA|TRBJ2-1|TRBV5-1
CASSFGTGWDEQFF
TGCGCCAGCAGCTTCGGGACAGGGTGGGATGAGCAGTTCTTC
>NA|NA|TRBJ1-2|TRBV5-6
CASSEGSGYTF
TGTGCCAGCAGTGAGGGGAGCGGCTACACCTTC
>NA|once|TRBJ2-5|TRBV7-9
CASSLIPWLQVGQQETQYF
TGTGCCAGCAGCTTAATACCGTGGCTACAGGTCGGACAACAAGAGACCCAGTACTTC
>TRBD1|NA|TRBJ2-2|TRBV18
CASSRNDRGRTGELFF
TGTGCCAGCTCACGAAACGACAGGGGGCGAACCGGGGAGCTGTTTTTT
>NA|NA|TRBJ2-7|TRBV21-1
CASSFGLAATSSYEQYF
TGTGCCAGCAGCTTCGGACTAGCGGCAACCAGCTCCTACGAGCAGTACTTC
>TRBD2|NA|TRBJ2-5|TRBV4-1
CASSQGSSGGLKTQYF
TGCGCCAGCAGCCAAGGGTCTAGCGGGGGATTAAAGACCCAGTACTTC
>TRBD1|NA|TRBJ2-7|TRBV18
CASSAGTGGNYEQYF
TGTGCCAGCTCAGCCGGGACAGGGGGCAACTACGAGCAGTACTTC
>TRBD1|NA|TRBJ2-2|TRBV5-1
CASSLRQGTGELFF
TGCGCCAGCAGCCTACGACAGGGCACCGGGGAGCTGTTTTTT
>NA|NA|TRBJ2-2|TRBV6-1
CASSEYRVNTGELFF
TGTGCCAGCAGTGAATACAGGGTAAACACCGGGGAGCTGTTTTTT
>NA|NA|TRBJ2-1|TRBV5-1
CASSLGGVGNNEQFF
TGCGCCAGCAGTCTTGGGGGCGTCGGAAACAATGAGCAGTTCTTC
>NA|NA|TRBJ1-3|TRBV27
CASNEAFSGNTIYF
TGTGCCAGCAATGAAGCCTTCTCTGGAAACACCATATATTTT
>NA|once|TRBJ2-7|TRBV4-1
CASSQASTEQQYF
TGCGCCAGCAGCCAAGCTTCGACAGAACAACAGTACTTC
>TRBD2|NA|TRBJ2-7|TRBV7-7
CASSLGAGGRYEQYF
TGTGCCAGCAGCTTAGGTGCGGGGGGAAGGTACGAGCAGTACTTC
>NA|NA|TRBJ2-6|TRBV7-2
CASTHSDGANVLTF
TGTGCCAGCACCCATTCCGACGGGGCCAACGTCCTGACTTTC
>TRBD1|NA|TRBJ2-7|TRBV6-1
CASRTGTGTYEQYF
TGTGCCAGCAGGACCGGGACAGGGACCTACGAGCAGTACTTC
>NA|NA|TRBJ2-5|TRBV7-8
CASSLGRGGAGQTQYF
TGTGCCAGCAGCTTAGGGAGGGGGGGGGCCGGACAGACCCAGTACTTC
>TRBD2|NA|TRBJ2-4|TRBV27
CASGRDQAKNIQYF
TGTGCCAGCGGGAGGGACCAAGCCAAAAACATTCAGTACTTC
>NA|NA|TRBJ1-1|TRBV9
CASSVVGKPPGDTEAFF
TGTGCCAGCAGCGTAGTCGGCAAGCCCCCAGGGGACACTGAAGCTTTCTTT
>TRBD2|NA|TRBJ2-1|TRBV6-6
CASSLAGGAGWNEQFF
TGTGCCAGCAGTTTAGCGGGGGGAGCCGGCTGGAATGAGCAGTTCTTC
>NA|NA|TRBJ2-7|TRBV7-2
CASSLEPSSQQYF
TGTGCCAGCAGCTTAGAACCGTCCTCCCAGCAGTACTTC
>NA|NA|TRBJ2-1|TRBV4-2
CASSQDRGGGAHVYNEQFF
TGTGCCAGCAGCCAAGATAGGGGAGGGGGGGCCCACGTTTACAATGAGCAGTTCTTC
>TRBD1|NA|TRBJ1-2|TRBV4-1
CASSHRARGQNGYTF
TGCGCCAGCAGCCACAGAGCCAGGGGGCAAAATGGCTACACCTTC
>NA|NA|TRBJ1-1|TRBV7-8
CASSLEAPPTEAFF
TGTGCCAGCAGCTTAGAAGCCCCCCCCACTGAAGCTTTCTTT
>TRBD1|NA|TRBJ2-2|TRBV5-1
CASSLVQGATGELFF
TGCGCCAGCAGCTTGGTACAGGGGGCCACCGGGGAGCTGTTTTTT
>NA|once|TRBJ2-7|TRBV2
CASRDPGESYEQYF
TGTGCCAGCAGGGACCCGGGAGAATCCTACGAGCAGTACTTC
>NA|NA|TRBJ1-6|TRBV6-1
CASTGDKASPLHF
TGTGCCAGCACTGGGGATAAGGCTTCACCCCTCCACTTT
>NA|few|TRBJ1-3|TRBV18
CASSPLQGQEVNTIYF
TGTGCCAGCTCACCTTTACAAGGCCAGGAAGTTAACACCATATATTTT
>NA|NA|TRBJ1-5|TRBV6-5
CASSSSAPRPQHF
TGTGCCAGCAGTTCCTCGGCCCCCCGGCCCCAGCATTTT